This entry describes one TCR beta chain. What antigen it recognizes has not been identified. Qualities for individual bases were not recorded, and no much larger clone is one base off. These data come from a study of early T cells in non-severe SARS-CoV-2 infection (dated by TCRdb to the early 2020s). Regarding the study in general: Because TCR sequencing relied on bulk RNA taken from unsorted whole blood, pairing of alpha and beta chains was not possible. Paper-wide results and their limitations: VDJdb matching was skewed toward anti-spike CD8 responses, so virus-specific expansions were likely underestimated and private and CD4 specificities were missed.

Set within a cohort of healthcare workers in London, UK, this nested case-control study involved weekly PCR testing of nasopharyngeal swabs along with blood sampling. Healthcare workers were recruited between 23 and 31 March 2020, during the week of the UK lockdown, and were followed weekly for up to about 15 weeks. V loses 3 bases of germline sequence and J loses 2 bases, and the interval between the two ends is 6 bases. Taken from the germline V gene (reference sequence), the CDR1 and CDR2 loops are DFQATT and SNEGSKA. The CDR3 spans 12 residues, from the cysteine through the phenylalanine. Only CDR3 DNA is held: 36 bases, read in frame from base 1. The library was built by means of 5' RACE. Sequencing used a NextSeq 500. In the TCR library protocol, unique molecular identifiers were attached to individual cDNA molecules to correct for PCR bias and sequencing error. Both TCR alpha and beta chains were sequenced, and tight co-correlation was observed between alpha and beta sequence abundances in each sample. The authors' pipeline ran thus. V gene, J gene and CDR3 annotation of TCR sequences was performed with Decombinator V4. TCRs were defined as expanded if a significant change between any two time points was detected under a Poisson model with p below 0.0001. TCR abundances were normalised to the total number of TCRs sequenced per sample and were expressed as counts per million. MAIT TCRs were defined by TRAV1-2 paired with TRAJ12, TRAJ20 or TRAJ33, and iNKT TCRs by TRAV10 paired with TRAJ18. VDJdb, accessed 1 November 2021, was searched for CMV, EBV and SARS-CoV-2 annotated TCRs, with TCRs annotated for multiple antigens excluded. TCRdb's own reprocessing of the public reads used fastp at Q25 and MiXCR and kept productive beta chains. When rows share a CDR3 protein, they turn into one entry using the most common DNA and genes. Here the V and J calls rest on TCRdb's processing, not on the authors' analysis. The sample yields some 46,000 distinct CDR3 sequences; roughly 9.3% were counted once. About 15% of the sample comes from the top ten.

The receptor was derived from an adult who was a healthcare worker with PCR-confirmed SARS-CoV-2 infection or an uninfected control (not recorded which). Sequencing was done on a sample of whole blood. The sequence joins TRBV20-1 to TRBJ2-3; the D gene lacks a confident call. The nucleotide sequence reads as follows: TGCAGTGCTAGGGGGTACACAGATACGCAGTATTTT. It encodes CSARGYTDTQYF.